Listed below are T cell receptor beta chains from one sample, sequenced in a study of OX40 agonist ivuxolimab in advanced cancers. Sequencing was performed with immunoSEQ multiplex PCR; in TCRdb, only in-frame clones are kept and a portion is missing. The data hold fewer than 95,000 clones, with 75% to 85% observed a single time. The sample consisted of CD4+ or CD8+ T cells sorted from blood, taken in a trial of the OX40 agonist ivuxolimab. The source of these receptors is an adult with an advanced solid tumor such as melanoma, head and neck, liver or kidney cancer. The CDR3 runs from the conserved cysteine through the conserved F or W. The order of the fields is D gene, J gene, clone size, V gene, CDR3 DNA, CDR3 protein. A D gene is named only where the DNA matches it firmly. Expanded clones are given a class, and other clones once, few, many or no size at all.

>.|TRBJ2-6|.|TRBV6-6
TGTGCCAGCAGGGGCAACGACTTCTCTGGGGCCAACGTCCTGACTTTC
CASRGNDFSGANVLTF
>TRBD1|TRBJ2-3|.|TRBV19
TGTGCCACACAGGGGTTGGGCACAGATACGCAGTATTTT
CATQGLGTDTQYF
>.|TRBJ2-5|few|TRBV6-6
TGTGCCAGCCAAAGGGGCCAAGAGACCCAGTACTTC
CASQRGQETQYF
>.|TRBJ1-3|.|TRBV5-1
TGCGCCAGCAATGGAGACGGAAACACCATATATTTT
CASNGDGNTIYF
>.|TRBJ2-3|.|TRBV7-6
TGTGCCAGCAGCTTCCGACCGAGCACAGATACGCAGTATTTT
CASSFRPSTDTQYF
>TRBD1|TRBJ1-5|.|TRBV2
TGTGCCAGCAGGCGAGGACAGGGGCAGGTAGTGGCCCAGCATTTT
CASRRGQGQVVAQHF
>.|TRBJ2-2|.|TRBV5-5
TGTGCCAGCAGCTCCATCACCACCGGGGAGCTGTTTTTT
CASSSITTGELFF
>TRBD1|TRBJ1-5|.|TRBV5-6
TGTGCCAGCAGCGGAGGACAGGGGCTTGAGCCCCAGCATTTT
CASSGGQGLEPQHF
>.|TRBJ2-5|.|TRBV30
TGTGCCTGGAGTGTAATGCGCGGCCAAGAGACCCAGTACTTC
CAWSVMRGQETQYF
>.|TRBJ2-2|.|TRBV9
TGTGCCAGCAGCGCTGTACCTCCCGGGGAGCTGTTTTTT
CASSAVPPGELFF
>.|TRBJ1-5|few|TRBV21-1
TGTGCCAGCAACAACTTGTGGGCCCTCGGTCAGCCCCAGCATTTT
CASNNLWALGQPQHF
>TRBD1|TRBJ1-4|.|TRBV6-5
TGTGCCAGCAGCTATGGACAGGGAAGAGAAAAACTGTTTTTT
CASSYGQGREKLFF
>.|TRBJ1-5|.|TRBV19
TGTGCCAGTAGTCCCGATGTAGGGCAGCCCCAGCATTTT
CASSPDVGQPQHF
>.|TRBJ2-3|.|TRBV2
TGTGCCAGCAGCTACCCCGCCGACGTTTTAGGGAGAACAGATACGCAGTATTTT
CASSYPADVLGRTDTQYF
>TRBD1|TRBJ2-5|.|TRBV25-1
TGTGCCAGCAGTGATCCGGGACAGGGAGTAGGGACCCAGTACTTC
CASSDPGQGVGTQYF
>.|TRBJ1-1|once|TRBV4-1
TGCGCCAGCAGCCAAGAGGGGGAGATGAACACTGAAGCTTTCTTT
CASSQEGEMNTEAFF
>.|TRBJ2-6|.|TRBV19
TGTGCCAGTAGTCCCACCGAGACAACAGCAAGCTCTGGGGCCAACGTCCTGACTTTC
CASSPTETTASSGANVLTF
>TRBD1|TRBJ1-3|.|TRBV6-1
TGTGCCAGCAGTGAATCGCCCCCGGGGGGACAGCGAAACACCATATATTTT
CASSESPPGGQRNTIYF
>TRBD1|TRBJ2-3|.|TRBV5-4
TGTGCCAGCAGCCTCCGGACAGGGACGGGCACAGATACGCAGTATTTT
CASSLRTGTGTDTQYF
>.|TRBJ2-5|once|TRBV4-1
TGCGCCAGCAGCCAAGATCCGGGGGAGACCCAGTACTTC
CASSQDPGETQYF